The rows below give T cell receptor beta chains drawn from one sample of a study of early stage breast cancer tumors. Sequencing was performed with immunoSEQ multiplex PCR; in TCRdb, only in-frame clones are kept and a portion is missing. The table includes 25,000 to 35,000 clones, 72% detected once. The source material was blood. The receptors were sampled from a person aged 50 to 59 with breast cancer. Each CDR3 is given with its conserved first and last residue. Fields, in order: clone size, D gene, J gene, CDR3 length, V gene, CDR3 DNA, CDR3 protein. The D gene is left open where the match is weak. Rows give clone size only sometimes, using once, few, many, or a class for an expanded clone.

clone size: -; D gene: -; J gene: TRBJ1-5; CDR3 length: 12; V gene: TRBV7-9; CDR3 DNA: TGTGCCAGCAGCCCAGATAGTTTGCCCCAGCATTTT; CDR3 protein: CASSPDSLPQHF
clone size: few; D gene: -; J gene: TRBJ1-1; CDR3 length: 13; V gene: TRBV11-2; CDR3 DNA: TGTGCCAGCAGCACCGGACAGTTCATACCAGCTTTCTTT; CDR3 protein: CASSTGQFIPAFF
clone size: -; D gene: -; J gene: TRBJ2-2; CDR3 length: 15; V gene: TRBV6-5; CDR3 DNA: TGTGCCAGCAGTATTTTTAGCGGGAACACCGGGGAGCTGTTTTTT; CDR3 protein: CASSIFSGNTGELFF
clone size: -; D gene: -; J gene: TRBJ2-5; CDR3 length: 13; V gene: TRBV5-1; CDR3 DNA: TGCGCCAGCAGCTGGGTTGCTCAAGAGACCCAGTACTTC; CDR3 protein: CASSWVAQETQYF
clone size: -; D gene: -; J gene: TRBJ2-7; CDR3 length: 17; V gene: TRBV21-1; CDR3 DNA: TGTGCCAGCAGCAAAAAGCACCTCGGGACACTTACGTACGAGCAGTACTTC; CDR3 protein: CASSKKHLGTLTYEQYF
clone size: -; D gene: TRBD1; J gene: TRBJ1-1; CDR3 length: 16; V gene: TRBV5-4; CDR3 DNA: TGTGCCAGCAAAAAGGGACAGGCGGCGGGGAACACTGAAGCTTTCTTT; CDR3 protein: CASKKGQAAGNTEAFF
clone size: -; D gene: TRBD1; J gene: TRBJ1-1; CDR3 length: 14; V gene: TRBV5-1; CDR3 DNA: TGCGCCAGCAGCTTGACTCAGGGGGTCACTGAAGCTTTCTTT; CDR3 protein: CASSLTQGVTEAFF
clone size: -; D gene: -; J gene: TRBJ2-5; CDR3 length: 14; V gene: TRBV4-2; CDR3 DNA: TGTGCCAGCAGCCCCTCCGGGTTGGGGGAGACCCAGTACTTC; CDR3 protein: CASSPSGLGETQYF
clone size: once; D gene: -; J gene: TRBJ2-1; CDR3 length: 17; V gene: TRBV15; CDR3 DNA: TGTGCCACCAGCAGGGCACAGGTAAACCTAGCCGGCAATGAGCAGTTCTTC; CDR3 protein: CATSRAQVNLAGNEQFF
clone size: -; D gene: -; J gene: TRBJ2-1; CDR3 length: 12; V gene: TRBV7-9; CDR3 DNA: TGTGCCAGCAGCCCTTTTGGGTATGAGCAGTTCTTC; CDR3 protein: CASSPFGYEQFF
clone size: -; D gene: TRBD2; J gene: TRBJ2-1; CDR3 length: 17; V gene: TRBV2; CDR3 DNA: TGTGCCAGCATGTGGGAGCGGGAGAGGAGCTCCTACAATGAGCAGTTCTTC; CDR3 protein: CASMWERERSSYNEQFF
clone size: -; D gene: TRBD2; J gene: TRBJ2-1; CDR3 length: 16; V gene: TRBV7-3; CDR3 DNA: TGTGCCAGCAGCTTAAAAGCGGGAGGAGGGGGGGCGGAGCAGTTCTTC; CDR3 protein: CASSLKAGGGGAEQFF
clone size: -; D gene: TRBD2; J gene: TRBJ2-7; CDR3 length: 15; V gene: TRBV5-1; CDR3 DNA: TGCGCCAGCAGCGAAGGAGGGAGGGAGTCCTACGAGCAGTACTTC; CDR3 protein: CASSEGGRESYEQYF
clone size: few; D gene: -; J gene: TRBJ1-1; CDR3 length: 13; V gene: TRBV6-5; CDR3 DNA: TGTGCCAGCAGTGGACAGATGAACACTGAAGCTTTCTTT; CDR3 protein: CASSGQMNTEAFF
clone size: few; D gene: -; J gene: TRBJ2-5; CDR3 length: 14; V gene: TRBV5-1; CDR3 DNA: TGCGCCAGCAGCTTGGAAGGGAACCAAGAGACCCAGTACTTC; CDR3 protein: CASSLEGNQETQYF
clone size: -; D gene: -; J gene: TRBJ1-2; CDR3 length: 11; V gene: TRBV6-5; CDR3 DNA: TGTGCCAGCAGAGATACCTATGGCTACACCTTC; CDR3 protein: CASRDTYGYTF
clone size: -; D gene: -; J gene: TRBJ2-1; CDR3 length: 13; V gene: TRBV30; CDR3 DNA: TGTGCCTGGATAAGGCGGCAGTGGGATGAGCAGTTCTTC; CDR3 protein: CAWIRRQWDEQFF
clone size: -; D gene: -; J gene: TRBJ2-3; CDR3 length: 13; V gene: TRBV6-5; CDR3 DNA: TGTGCCAGCAGTTTCACGATCACAGATACGCAGTATTTT; CDR3 protein: CASSFTITDTQYF
clone size: -; D gene: -; J gene: TRBJ1-3; CDR3 length: 16; V gene: TRBV18; CDR3 DNA: TGTGCCAGCTCACCACAGAAGGCCTTTGGAGGAAACACCATATATTTT; CDR3 protein: CASSPQKAFGGNTIYF
clone size: -; D gene: TRBD1; J gene: TRBJ1-1; CDR3 length: 15; V gene: TRBV27; CDR3 DNA: TGTGCCAGCAGTTTGGGACAGGGTTATCGCACTGAAGCTTTCTTT; CDR3 protein: CASSLGQGYRTEAFF
clone size: few; D gene: -; J gene: TRBJ2-6; CDR3 length: 18; V gene: TRBV15; CDR3 DNA: TGTGCCACCAGCAGAGATCGTACTGCCCAGTGGGGGGCCAACGTCCTGACTTTC; CDR3 protein: CATSRDRTAQWGANVLTF
clone size: -; D gene: -; J gene: TRBJ2-3; CDR3 length: 14; V gene: TRBV7-2; CDR3 DNA: TGTGCCAGCAGCTTCGGGGGGCACACAGATACGCAGTATTTT; CDR3 protein: CASSFGGHTDTQYF